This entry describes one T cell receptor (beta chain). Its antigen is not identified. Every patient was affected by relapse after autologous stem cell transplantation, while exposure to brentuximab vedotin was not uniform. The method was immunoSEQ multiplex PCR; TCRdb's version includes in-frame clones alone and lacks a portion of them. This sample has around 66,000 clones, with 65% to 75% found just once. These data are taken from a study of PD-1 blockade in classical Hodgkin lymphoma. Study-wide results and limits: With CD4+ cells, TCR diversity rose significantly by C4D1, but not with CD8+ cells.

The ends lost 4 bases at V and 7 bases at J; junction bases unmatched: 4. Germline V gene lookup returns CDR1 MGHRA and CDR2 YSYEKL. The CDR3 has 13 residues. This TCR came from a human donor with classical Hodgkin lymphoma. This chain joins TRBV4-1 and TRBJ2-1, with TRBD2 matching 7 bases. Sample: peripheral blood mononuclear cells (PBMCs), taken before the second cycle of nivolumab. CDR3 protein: CASSPGRGNEQFF. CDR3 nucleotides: TGCGCCAGCAGCCCCGGGCGGGGGAATGAGCAGTTCTTC.